This is a list of T cell receptor beta chains from one sample in a study of control samples from healthy donors and cancer patients. Generated by immunoSEQ multiplex PCR, the TCRdb table keeps only in-frame clones and is missing some. The profile shows fewer than 85,000 clones, about 92% of them singletons. The sequencing input was blood. All receptors come from a woman aged 55 to 70 in good health. The conserved cysteine and the conserved F or W are not part of the CDR3 here. The size field is filled for only some rows; it gives once, few, many or a size class.

v_call,clone_size,cdr3_aa
TRBV28,-,ASSTLATSIYEQY
TRBV11-2,-,ASSLEIGRGEQY
TRBV15,few,ATSTTGRETQY
TRBV2,once,ASKPRDRGTYEQY
TRBV15,-,ATSRDLSSTEAF
TRBV12-3/TRBV12-4,-,ASRVSVQETQY
TRBV20-1,-,SARGGETQY
TRBV19,-,ASSIGLQETQY
TRBV6-5,-,ASKLTSGSSGELF
TRBV24-1,once,ATSDPRDPSETQY
TRBV12-3/TRBV12-4,-,ASSSRIGSPLH
TRBV27,-,ASSLRRGLYNEQF
TRBV18,-,ASSPPGGPDQPQH
TRBV7-3,-,ASSRTLGNTIY
TRBV7-9,-,ASSLDRADQPQH
TRBV28,-,ASSPRGGGAEAF
TRBV29-1,-,SVVSAGGRAREQF
TRBV18,-,ASSPFEVDGSQPQH
TRBV11-2,-,ASSLDRGAYEQY
TRBV5-8,once,ASSLAFYYQPQH
TRBV29-1,-,STRPGGRVPDTQY
TRBV5-8,-,ASSLLLIWPQH
TRBV4-2,-,ASSQAGTVNEKLF
TRBV14,-,ASSQDRNTEAF
TRBV5-8,once,ASSSGLRY
TRBV28,-,ASSFGSRGNQPQH
TRBV10-2,-,ASSMGLAGGVLF
TRBV11-2,once,ASRNIAGHNLNEQF
TRBV30,-,AWSPSGTVGETQY
TRBV28,-,ASSWVWAGNTIY
TRBV27,once,ASSGTPGGSYGYT